These T cell receptor beta chains were read from a single sample in a study of shared clonotypes between healthy human individuals. TCRdb's table, derived via immunoSEQ multiplex PCR, lists solely in-frame clones and lacks some. The sample lists some 1 million clones; roughly 80% were seen once. The sample taken for sequencing was memory CD4+ T cells sorted from blood. The receptors come from a man aged 18 to 30 in good health. Both conserved end residues are part of each CDR3. The D gene is left open where the match is weak. Size values are once, few and many counts, or a class for expanded clones, and some rows have none.

clone_size d_call j_call v_call cdr3_nt cdr3_aa
- TRBD1 TRBJ1-4 TRBV5-1 TGCGCCAGCAGCTGGGACAGAGATAATCCAACTAATGAAAAACTGTTTTTT CASSWDRDNPTNEKLFF
- TRBD1 TRBJ1-5 TRBV9 TGTGCCAGCAGCTCGACAGGGGGCGGTCAGCCCCAGCATTTT CASSSTGGGQPQHF
- - TRBJ1-6 TRBV2 TGTGCCAGCAGTGGGAATAATTCACCCCTCCACTTT CASSGNNSPLHF
- - TRBJ2-1 TRBV11-2 TGTGCCAGCAGCCTTCGAGGTGAGCAGTTCTTC CASSLRGEQFF
- TRBD2 TRBJ2-3 TRBV11-2 TGTGCCAGCAGCCCCAGAGCTAGCGGGGGAACAGATACGCAGTATTTT CASSPRASGGTDTQYF
- TRBD2 TRBJ2-5 TRBV30 TGTGCCTGGAGTGGGGGACTAGCGGGGGGCCAGGGGACCCAGTACTTC CAWSGGLAGGQGTQYF
- - TRBJ1-2 TRBV21-1 TGTGCCAGCAGCAAAGAGGACAGTGCGGACTATGGCTACACCTTC CASSKEDSADYGYTF
few - TRBJ1-1 TRBV6-6 TGTGCCAGCACGAAGGTAGGGAACGGGTTGAGTGAAGCTTTCTTT CASTKVGNGLSEAFF
- - TRBJ1-2 TRBV6-6 TGTGCCAGCAGTCGCCCCGGAAACTATGGCTACACCTTC CASSRPGNYGYTF
- TRBD1 TRBJ1-2 TRBV27 TGTGCCAGCAGTTTTTACCCACCCAGGGGGCCGAGCTATGGCTACACCTTC CASSFYPPRGPSYGYTF
- TRBD1 TRBJ2-3 TRBV7-2 TGTGCCAGCAGGGGGACAGGGGCTACATACACAGATACGCAGTATTTT CASRGTGATYTDTQYF
- TRBD2 TRBJ2-5 TRBV25-1 TGTGCCAGCAGTAGGCACCCCGGCGGGGGGGAAGAGACCCAGTACTTC CASSRHPGGGEETQYF
- - TRBJ2-6 TRBV5-5 TGTGCCAGCAGCCCACGAGACAGAAACAACGTCCTGACTTTC CASSPRDRNNVLTF
few TRBD2 TRBJ2-2 TRBV2 TGTGCCAGCAGTGACTGGGGCCGCGGGGGAACCGGGGAGCTGTTTTTT CASSDWGRGGTGELFF
- - TRBJ2-2 TRBV6-1 TGTGCCAGCACCTATTGGCCCGGGGAGCTGTTTTTT CASTYWPGELFF
- - TRBJ2-7 TRBV30 TGTGCCTGGAGTCAGGGGATGGGGACCTACGAGCAGTACTTC CAWSQGMGTYEQYF
- - TRBJ2-5 TRBV7-7 TGTGCTAGCAGCTTATCTTCAGGGGGAGGCCAAGAGACCCAGTACTTC CASSLSSGGGQETQYF
- TRBD2 TRBJ2-2 TRBV4-1 TGCGCCAGCAGCGACAGCGGGAGCGACACCGGGGAGCTGTTTTTT CASSDSGSDTGELFF
- TRBD1 TRBJ2-1 TRBV5-1 TGCGCCAGCAGCGCGGGACAGGTCTCCTACAATGAGCAGTTCTTC CASSAGQVSYNEQFF
- TRBD2 TRBJ2-3 TRBV7-3 TGTGCCAGCAGCTTAGTAGCGGGGGGCCTGGATACGCAGTATTTT CASSLVAGGLDTQYF
once TRBD1 TRBJ2-5 TRBV29-1 TGCAGCGTTGATCCGGGACAGGGCGGAGAGACCCAGTACTTC CSVDPGQGGETQYF
once TRBD2 TRBJ2-7 TRBV6-6 TGTGCCAGCAGTTACGGCCTAGCGGGGTCTAGCGAGCAGTACTTC CASSYGLAGSSEQYF
few - TRBJ1-1 TRBV29-1 TGCAGCGTTGCAGCAAGTGGGAGGAACACTGAAGCTTTCTTT CSVAASGRNTEAFF
- - TRBJ1-1 TRBV29-1 TGCAGCGTTGATGGGAACGAGAACACTGAAGCTTTCTTT CSVDGNENTEAFF
- - TRBJ1-5 TRBV28 TGTGCCAGCAGTTTCGGAATAAGGGGCAATCAGCCCCAGCATTTT CASSFGIRGNQPQHF
- - TRBJ1-4 TRBV10-3 TGTGCCATCAGTGCTGAGGGGGGTGCTAATGAAAAACTGTTTTTT CAISAEGGANEKLFF
- TRBD2 TRBJ2-1 TRBV5-4 TGTGCCAGCAGCTTTCCCCTGGCTAGCGGCTCCTACAATGAGCAGTTCTTC CASSFPLASGSYNEQFF
- - TRBJ2-3 TRBV7-2 TGTGCCAGCAGCCAACCCCTAGATACGCAGTATTTT CASSQPLDTQYF
- TRBD2 TRBJ2-3 TRBV29-1 TGCAGCGCCGAGCGGGGGGGCCTCGATACGCAGTATTTT CSAERGGLDTQYF
- - TRBJ1-1 TRBV20-1 TGCAGTGCTTACAAGAACACTGAAGCTTTCTTT CSAYKNTEAFF